These 11 T cell receptor beta chains were all obtained from the same sample, sequenced in a study of OX40 agonist ivuxolimab in advanced cancers. Data came from immunoSEQ multiplex PCR; TCRdb stores just in-frame clones and leaves some out. The sample has approximately 45,000 clones, 80% seen once; the top ten hold 4% to 5%. Sequences were derived from CD4+ or CD8+ T cells sorted from blood, sampled in a trial of the OX40 agonist ivuxolimab. Every receptor here comes from an adult with an advanced solid tumor such as melanoma, head and neck, liver or kidney cancer.

This chain joins TRBV2 and TRBJ1-2, with unresolved D. Germline V gene sequence: CDR1 SNHLY, CDR2 FYNNEI. The CDR3 runs to 16 residues. The ends were cut back, 0 bases at V and 8 bases at J, with 19 bases in the middle. DNA for the CDR3: TGTGCCAGCAGTGAAGCGCGATGGTCCGGTTTGGGGGGCTACACCTTC. Its translation is CASSEARWSGLGGYTF.

This clone showed up just a few times. The chain employs TRBV15 and TRBJ1-1; maybe TRBD1 (5 bases). Trimming pared 0 bases from V and 0 bases from J, leaving 14 bases between. The CDR3 runs to 17 residues. Germline values: CDR1 LNHNV, CDR2 YYDKDF (reference sequence). The CDR3 sequence is CATSRDGLGGLNTEAFF. The DNA for the CDR3 is TGTGCCACCAGCAGAGACGGTCTCGGGGGTTTGAACACTGAAGCTTTCTTT.

This clone was picked up a small number of times. V and J are TRBV18 and TRBJ2-1; 11 positions match TRBD1. The CDR3 is made up of 15 amino acids. The J segment lost 4 bases and the V segment lost 3 bases, leaving 2 bases of the junction unmatched. CDR1 and CDR2 from the germline V gene are KGHSH and LQKENI. This chain's CDR3 is CASSPRDRGYNEQFF. In nucleotides, the CDR3 is TGTGCCAGCTCACCCAGGGACAGGGGGTACAATGAGCAGTTCTTC.

The chain couples TRBV6-1 to TRBJ1-1, with 7 bases identical to TRBD1. Per the germline V gene, CDR1 is MNHNS and CDR2 is SASEGT. The CDR3 has 15 amino acids. After removal of 3 bases from V and 3 bases from J, the junction contained 7 bases not matched to a gene. The DNA for the CDR3 is TGTGCCAGCAGTGATTCCGGGACAGTGGACACTGAAGCTTTCTTT. Translating gives CASSDSGTVDTEAFF.

The chain couples TRBV7-9 to TRBJ1-3; no clear D gene. The V gene lost 2 bases and the J gene lost 2 bases, with 13 bases spanning the gap. The CDR3 covers 16 residues. Germline CDR1 and CDR2: SEHNR and FQNEAQ (reference sequence). The CDR3 protein is CASSLLSGGTGNTIYF. The CDR3, as DNA: TGTGCCAGCAGCTTACTGTCCGGCGGAACTGGAAACACCATATATTTT. Full variable domain (remainder filled in from reference TRBV7-9 and TRBJ1-3): DTGVSQNPRHKITKRGQNVTFRCDPISEHNRLYWYRQTLGQGPEFLTYFQNEAQLEKSRLLSDRFSAERPKGSFSTLEIQRTEQGDSAMYLCASSLLSGGTGNTIYFGEGSWLTVV.

V is TRBV7-2 and J is TRBJ2-1; 9 bases are a match to TRBD2. V lost 0 bases, J lost 9 bases, and 6 bases stayed unmatched. This CDR3 contains 15 residues. Germline assignment: CDR1 SGHTA and CDR2 FQGNSA. CDR3 DNA: TGTGCCAGCAGCTTAGCGGCGGGGGGGCAGGGTGAGCAGTTCTTC. Translated: CASSLAAGGQGEQFF.

The chain employs TRBV19 and TRBJ2-7; D remains unclear. The CDR3 loop spans 14 amino acids. The germline CDR1 and CDR2 sequences are LNHDA and SQIVND (reference sequence). V was shortened by 8 bases and J by 0 bases, with 14 bases between the two germline ends. CDR3 sequence (DNA): TGTGCCAGTGGTCCGAGAGACAACTCCTACGAGCAGTACTTC. It is translated as CASGPRDNSYEQYF.

The V call is TRBV18, the J call TRBJ2-7; a weak D match, TRBD2 (6 bases). Germline values: CDR1 KGHSH, CDR2 LQKENI. The ends were cut back, 2 bases at V and 6 bases at J, with 8 bases in the middle. The CDR3 length is 12 residues. CDR3 in amino acids: CASSPAGIEQYF. CDR3 nucleotides: TGTGCCAGCTCACCAGCGGGGATCGAGCAGTACTTC.

This clone was observed once. The chain has TRBV28 and TRBJ1-5; possible D gene TRBD1, 5 bases. The CDR3 covers 15 residues. Germline CDR1 MDHEN, CDR2 SYDVKM. The V end lost 7 bases, the J end lost 2 bases, and 15 bases lay between the germline ends. The CDR3 DNA sequence: TGTGCCAGCACTCTGGAGGGGCGGGGCAATCAGCCCCAGCATTTT. Its protein is CASTLEGRGNQPQHF.

This CDR3 reads CASSAWLAGVPYEQYF. CDR3 nucleotides: TGTGCCAGCAGCGCTTGGCTAGCGGGGGTACCCTACGAGCAGTACTTC. The gene calls are TRBV7-2 and TRBJ2-7; 10 bases align to TRBD2. The CDR3 length is 16 residues. Germline CDR1 SGHTA, CDR2 FQGNSA. Losses at the gene ends were 5 bases for V and 2 bases for J; bases not matched to a gene: 9.

The chain carries TRBV30 and TRBJ1-2; D unresolved. Trimming took 0 bases from V and 3 from J, leaving 5 bases between them. CDR1 is GTSNPN, CDR2 SVGIG, per germline (reference sequence). The CDR3 has 12 residues. The CDR3 nucleotides read TGTGCCTGGAGTGTAACAGACTATGGCTACACCTTC. It translates to CAWSVTDYGYTF.